This entry lists 14 T cell receptor beta chains sequenced from one sample in a study of blood T cell repertoires in COVID-19 (dated by TCRdb to the early 2020s). Receptor amplification or capture employed the immunoSEQ multiplex PCR assay. Drawn from immuneACCESS, this table holds only the in-frame rearrangements with V and J called that TCRdb kept. Clones are partly lost; checked studies trace under half to an unresolved V gene and leave the rest unexplained. For this sample there are approximately 200,000 clones; approximately 84% appear just once. The top ten hold 6.9% of the sample. Sequencing was carried out using peripheral blood. The receptor set was obtained from a human donor with acute or convalescent COVID-19. The donor label of this sample is uncertain.

The chain uses TRBV2 and TRBJ2-7; TRBD1 is a possible D gene (5 bases). In germline, CDR1 is SNHLY, CDR2 FYNNEI. V was shortened by 4 bases and J by 3 bases, with 13 bases between the two germline ends. There are 14 residues in the CDR3. The CDR3 region is CASSGGQGGYEQYF. CDR3 nucleotides: TGTGCCAGCAGTGGGGGCCAGGGTGGCTACGAGCAGTACTTC.

The rearrangement uses TRBV6-5 and TRBJ2-7; TRBD2 aligns across 10 bases. Germline trimming cut 4 bases from V and 0 bases from J; bases unmatched to any gene: 0. The germline V gene has CDR1 MNHEY and CDR2 SVGAGI. The CDR3 contains 14 residues. The CDR3 here is CASSSSGSSYEQYF. The CDR3 DNA reads TGTGCCAGCAGTTCTAGCGGGAGCTCCTACGAGCAGTACTTC.

This clone turned up a few times. The chain has TRBV2 and TRBJ1-2, with 7 bases matching TRBD1. Germline lookup yields CDR1 SNHLY and CDR2 FYNNEI. V lost 7 bases and J lost 4; bases outside the gene matches: 9. The CDR3 totals 14 residues. CDR3 coding DNA: TGTGCCAGCACTTGGACAGGCACTATCTATGGCTACACCTTC. Translating gives CASTWTGTIYGYTF. Supplemented by reference TRBV2 and TRBJ1-2, the full variable domain reads EPEVTQTPSHQVTQMGQEVILRCVPISNHLYFYWYRQILGQKVEFLVSFYNNEISEKSEIFDDQFSVERPDGSNFTLKIRSTKLEDSAMYFCASTWTGTIYGYTFGSGTRLTVV.

This sequence joins TRBV29-1 and TRBJ1-4; 8 bases are a match to TRBD1. Germline CDR1 SQVTM, CDR2 ANQGSEA. The CDR3 length is 14 residues. J gave up 4 bases and V 2 bases, and 3 bases lay outside the gene matches. CDR3 nucleotides: TGCAGCGTTGAATCAGGGGGCTATAATGAAAAACTGTTTTTT. Protein sequence: CSVESGGYNEKLFF.

The V call is TRBV5-1, the J call TRBJ1-1; D uncertain. This CDR3 contains 14 residues. V dropped 0 bases and J dropped 4 bases, with 10 bases sitting between them. Germline V gene sequence: CDR1 SGHRS, CDR2 YFSETQ. Here the CDR3 DNA reads TGCGCCAGCAGCTTGGGCCTCAGTGGCACTGAAGCTTTCTTT. Its protein is CASSLGLSGTEAFF.

The chain couples TRBV5-1 to TRBJ2-2; D not certain. V lost 1 base and J 6 bases, leaving 7 bases between the germline ends. Looked up from germline, CDR1 is SGHRS and CDR2 is YFSETQ. The CDR3 is made up of 13 amino acids. CDR3 residues: CASSLLGAGELFF. DNA for the CDR3: TGCGCCAGCAGCTTGTTGGGCGCCGGGGAGCTGTTTTTT.

This chain uses TRBV12-3 or TRBV12-4 with TRBJ2-3; D not resolved. The CDR3 is 11 amino acids. The V end was cut by 7 bases, the J end by 4 bases, with 6 bases between. CDR3 DNA: TGTGCCAGCAAGAGAGCAGATACGCAGTATTTT. Translated: CASKRADTQYF.

The rearrangement joins TRBV7-9 to TRBJ2-7; 11 bases fit TRBD1. Looked up from germline, CDR1 is SEHNR and CDR2 is FQNEAQ (reference sequence). The CDR3 runs to 15 residues. Trimming at V came to 5 bases and at J to 7 bases, leaving 10 bases not matched to a gene. The CDR3 region has the DNA TGTGCCAGCAGCCCTTGGACAGGGGGCTCGGGAGAGCAGTACTTC. Translating it yields CASSPWTGGSGEQYF.

In regard to this clone: The same CDR3 is also encoded by other DNA sequences in this sample. This chain links TRBV6-2 or TRBV6-3 with TRBJ1-1; tentative D call: TRBD1 (5 bases). The V end was cut by 2 bases, the J end by 2 bases, with 6 bases between. The CDR3 has 13 amino acids. Germline lookup yields CDR1 MNHEY and CDR2 SVGEGT. Written as DNA, the CDR3 is TGTGCCAGCAGTTACAGGGGAAACACTGAAGCTTTCTTT. Residues: CASSYRGNTEAFF.

Written as DNA, the CDR3 is TGTGCCAGCAGTTACCCGGGGAACTATGGCTACACCTTC. Amino acids: CASSYPGNYGYTF. The chain has TRBV6-6 and TRBJ1-2; no firm D call. The V gene's germline CDR1 is MNHNY and CDR2 SVGAGI (reference sequence). The CDR3 covers 13 residues. V lost 2 bases and J 2 bases, leaving 6 bases between the germline ends.

This clone was observed a few times. The rearrangement joins TRBV9 to TRBJ2-4, with D possibly matching TRBD2 (7 bases). CDR1 is SGDLS, CDR2 YYNGEE, per germline. The ends were cut back, 3 bases at V and 4 bases at J, with 23 bases in the middle. The CDR3 length is 18 residues. The CDR3 DNA is TGTGCCAGCAGCGCTCGAGACTCCTCGGGGGGCGGGAAAAACATTCAGTACTTC. This sequence encodes CASSARDSSGGGKNIQYF.

The chain combines TRBV6-5 with TRBJ1-1, with 8 bases identical to TRBD1. The CDR3 spans 14 residues. The junction had 6 bases not matched to a gene; V was cut back by 6 bases and J by 3 bases. Germline CDR1 and CDR2: MNHEY and SVGAGI. In nucleotides, the CDR3 is TGTGCCAGCAGACCGGACAGGGATTACACTGAAGCTTTCTTT. This translates into CASRPDRDYTEAFF.

The chain is built from TRBV6-5 and TRBJ1-2; no clear D gene. Trimming took off 10 bases at V and 4 bases at J, with 19 bases between the two ends. CDR3 size: 14 residues. CDR1 and CDR2 (germline): MNHEY, SVGAGI. The chain's CDR3 is CANFGGAPLYGYTF. The DNA of the CDR3 is TGTGCCAATTTTGGCGGAGCACCTCTCTATGGCTACACCTTC.

The V and J genes are TRBV19 and TRBJ2-3; 7 bases are a match to TRBD1. J was trimmed by 6 bases and V by 3 bases; bases with no gene match: 12. In germline, CDR1 is LNHDA, CDR2 SQIVND (reference sequence). The CDR3 runs to 16 residues. The CDR3 loop is CASSIPRTGRGDTQYF. The CDR3 coding sequence is TGTGCCAGTAGTATCCCACGGACAGGTCGTGGGGATACGCAGTATTTT.